One sample yielded the 5 T cell receptor beta chains listed below, sequenced in a study of identical twins. In TCRdb, the 5' RACE reads were re-called with MiXCR into one record per CDR3 protein. The table records 350,000 to 450,000 distinct CDR3 sequences, approximately 17% of them present only once. The sample taken for sequencing was naive T cells sorted from blood. These TCRs come from a man aged 50-59 years in good health.

The chain carries TRBV6-1 and TRBJ2-3; D gene unclear. The CDR3 has 12 residues. CDR1 is MNHNS and CDR2 is SASEGT in the germline V gene. The V end was cut by 1 base, the J end by 4 bases, with 3 bases between. The CDR3 reads CASSEVSDTQYF. The DNA of the CDR3 is TGTGCCAGCAGTGAAGTGTCAGATACGCAGTATTTT.

This clonotype has a count of ten or more. The rearrangement joins TRBV5-1 to TRBJ1-1; D gene unclear. The CDR3 consists of 14 residues. CDR1 and CDR2 (germline): SGHRS, YFSETQ. Trimming removed 3 bases from V and 2 bases from J, with 11 bases in between. The CDR3 spells CASSSLPGNTEAFF. The CDR3 coding sequence is TGCGCCAGCAGCTCCCTTCCGGGAAACACTGAAGCTTTCTTT.

This clonotype was picked up a small number of times. CDR3 DNA sequence: TGTGCCATCAGTGACCCTGAGGAGACCCAGTACTTC. Translation: CAISDPEETQYF. This chain uses TRBV10-3 with TRBJ2-5; D call uncertain. Germline loops: CDR1 ENHRY, CDR2 SYGVKD. V was shortened by 3 bases and J by 5 bases, with 7 bases between the two germline ends. This CDR3 has 12 residues.

This clonotype was found a few times. The chain uses TRBV28 and TRBJ1-1, with a weak D call TRBD1 (5 bases). Trimming took off 5 bases at V and 5 bases at J, with 24 bases between the two ends. The CDR3 runs to 17 residues. Germline CDR1 and CDR2: MDHEN and SYDVKM. The chain's CDR3 is CASSPNRLGEVWTEAFF. In nucleotides, the CDR3 is TGTGCCAGCAGTCCCAATCGGTTAGGGGAGGTTTGGACTGAAGCTTTCTTT.

The V gene is TRBV4-2, the J gene TRBJ2-5; D gene unclear. This CDR3 comprises 16 residues. Trimming stripped 0 bases from V and 4 bases from J, with 15 bases between. Germline V gives CDR1 LGHNA, CDR2 YNFKEQ. The CDR3 loop is CASSQDPVDRAETQYF. CDR3 sequence (DNA): TGTGCCAGCAGCCAAGATCCCGTTGATAGGGCAGAGACCCAGTACTTC.